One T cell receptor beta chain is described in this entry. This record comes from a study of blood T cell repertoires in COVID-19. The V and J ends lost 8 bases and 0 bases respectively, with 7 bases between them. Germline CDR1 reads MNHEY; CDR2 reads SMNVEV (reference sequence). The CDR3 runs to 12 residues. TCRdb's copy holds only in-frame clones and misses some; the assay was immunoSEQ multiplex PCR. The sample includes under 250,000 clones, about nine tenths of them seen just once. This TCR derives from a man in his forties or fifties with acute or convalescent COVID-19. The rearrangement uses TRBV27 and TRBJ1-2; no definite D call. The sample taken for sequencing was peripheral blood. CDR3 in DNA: TGTGCCAGCCGGACTTCTAACTATGGCTACACCTTC. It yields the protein CASRTSNYGYTF.